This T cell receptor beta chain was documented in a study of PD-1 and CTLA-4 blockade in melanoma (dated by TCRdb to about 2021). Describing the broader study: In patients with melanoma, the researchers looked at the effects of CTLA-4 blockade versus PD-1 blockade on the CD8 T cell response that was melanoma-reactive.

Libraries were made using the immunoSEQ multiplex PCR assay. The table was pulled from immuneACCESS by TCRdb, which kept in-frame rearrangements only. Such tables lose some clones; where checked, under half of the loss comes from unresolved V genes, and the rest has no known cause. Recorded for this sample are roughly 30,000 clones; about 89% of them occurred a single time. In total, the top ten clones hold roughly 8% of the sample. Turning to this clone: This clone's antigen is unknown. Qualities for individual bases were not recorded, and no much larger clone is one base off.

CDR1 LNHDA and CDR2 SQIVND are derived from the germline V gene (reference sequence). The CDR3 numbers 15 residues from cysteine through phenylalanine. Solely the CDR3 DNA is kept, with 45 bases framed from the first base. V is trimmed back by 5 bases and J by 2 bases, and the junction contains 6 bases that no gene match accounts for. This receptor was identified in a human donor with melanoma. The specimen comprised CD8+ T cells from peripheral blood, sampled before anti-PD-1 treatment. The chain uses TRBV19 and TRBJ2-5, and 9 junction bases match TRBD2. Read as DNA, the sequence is TGTGCCAGTAGTCCCGGGACTAGCAATCAAGAGACCCAGTACTTC. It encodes CASSPGTSNQETQYF.